This entry is about one T cell receptor beta chain. These data come from a study of T cell changes during pregnancy in multiple sclerosis. The repertoire was sequenced with immunoSEQ multiplex PCR; TCRdb's copy has only in-frame clones and lacks some. The sample records 100,000 or so clones, approximately 93% being singletons. The sample consisted of peripheral blood, taken after pregnancy. The source of this sequence is a female donor with multiple sclerosis, enrolled in a pregnancy study.

CDR3 region: CASSSSGTGGVGEQYF. CDR3 DNA sequence: TGTGCCAGTAGTAGCTCAGGGACAGGGGGCGTGGGGGAGCAGTACTTC. The chain couples TRBV19 to TRBJ2-7; 12 nucleotides line up with TRBD1. Trimming removed 4 bases from V and 7 bases from J; junction bases left unmatched: 11. Per germline, CDR1 LNHDA and CDR2 SQIVND (reference sequence). The CDR3 covers 16 residues.